What follows describes a single TCR beta chain. Sequenced material consisted of expressed TCRB transcripts (all of the isolated RNA was reverse transcribed). Repertoires were generated with immunoSEQ multiplex PCR, while TCRdb's copy carries only in-frame clones and drops some. The data hold approximately 90,000 clones, with around a third observed a single time. This entry belongs to a study of beta chain features in type 1 diabetes. Germline V CDR1 and CDR2: LGHNA, YNFKEQ. The CDR3 loop spans 15 amino acids. The V and J genes are TRBV4-2 and TRBJ2-5, with TRBD2 matching 11 bases. The DNA matches TRBJ2-7 better at its end, which makes the J call doubtful. Sequencing was carried out using stem cell memory CD4+ T cells from blood. This clonotype was sampled from a woman aged 18-29 years in good health. The CDR3 nucleotides are TGTGCCAGCAGCCAAGAACTAGCGGGAGTGCACGAGCAGTACTTC. It specifies CASSQELAGVHEQYF.